The 8 T cell receptor beta chains below come from one sample, sequenced in a study of cytomegalovirus exposure and HLA in healthy donors (dated by TCRdb to the late 2010s). The library was generated by the immunoSEQ multiplex PCR assay. For the multiplex PCR, a mixture combining 60 forward primers for TCR Vbeta segments and 13 reverse primers for TCR Jbeta segments was used. The source is immuneACCESS, and TCRdb retained only in-frame sequences with V and J called. Part of the clones is not carried over; for the studies checked, unresolved V genes explain less than half of this, and the remainder is unexplained. The sample table shows a few hundred thousand clones, and approximately 80% are seen once. Less than 8.5% of the sample is taken by the ten largest. The sequenced sample consisted of PBMCs. The source of these receptors is a woman aged 60 to 75 in good health and CMV-seropositive.

CDR3 in DNA: TGCAGCGTTGGTGGGGAGGCTGGCACAGATACGCAGTATTTT. As protein: CSVGGEAGTDTQYF. The rearrangement joins TRBV29-1 to TRBJ2-3; D possibly corresponds to TRBD2 (6 bases). V shed 4 bases and J shed 1 base, with 12 bases lying between them. Germline loops: CDR1 SQVTM, CDR2 ANQGSEA. There are 14 residues in the CDR3.

The chain couples TRBV2 to TRBJ2-7; 7 bases are a match to TRBD1. The germline CDR1 and CDR2 sequences are SNHLY and FYNNEI. The CDR3 runs 14 residues. The V and J ends lost 5 bases and 2 bases, in that order; junction bases with no gene match: 6. CDR3 region: CASSFQGVTYEQYF. The CDR3, as DNA: TGTGCCAGCAGTTTCCAGGGGGTCACCTACGAGCAGTACTTC.

This rearrangement joins TRBV5-1 to TRBJ2-3; D may be TRBD1 (5 bases). CDR1 and CDR2 (germline): SGHRS, YFSETQ. The CDR3 length is 14 residues. The V and J ends lost 1 base and 2 bases respectively, with 8 bases between them. The CDR3 loop reads CASSLRGPTDTQYF. Written as DNA, the CDR3 is TGCGCCAGCAGCTTGAGGGGCCCCACAGATACGCAGTATTTT.

The rearrangement uses TRBV30 and TRBJ2-5; TRBD2 aligns across 11 bases. The J call may be mistaken, given a closer DNA end match to TRBJ2-7. This CDR3 is built from 14 residues. CDR1 is GTSNPN and CDR2 is SVGIG in the germline V gene (reference sequence). CDR3 residues: CASVGTSGSHEQYF. CDR3 in DNA: TGTGCCTCGGTCGGGACTAGCGGTTCCCACGAGCAGTACTTC.

This chain links TRBV10-3 with TRBJ2-4; 14 nucleotides agree with TRBD2. This CDR3 has 19 amino acids. Germline V CDR1 and CDR2: ENHRY, SYGVKD. Trimming cost V 6 bases and J 5 bases; bases outside gene matches: 15. The CDR3 DNA reads TGTGCCATCAGGGCCGGGACTAGCGGGAGTAGTAACCTCCAAAACATTCAGTACTTC. This encodes CAIRAGTSGSSNLQNIQYF.

The V and J genes are TRBV7-3 and TRBJ2-1; 7 bases agree with TRBD1. CDR3 size: 17 residues. Trimming at V came to 5 bases and at J to 0 bases, leaving 10 bases not matched to a gene. CDR1 is SGHTA, CDR2 FQGTGA, per germline. The CDR3 here is CASSAQGVPSSYNEQFF. Here the CDR3 DNA reads TGTGCCAGCAGCGCGCAGGGGGTACCCTCCTCCTACAATGAGCAGTTCTTC. Full variable domain (remainder filled in from reference TRBV7-3 and TRBJ2-1): GAGVSQTPSNKVTEKGKYVELRCDPISGHTALYWYRQSLGQGPEFLIYFQGTGAADDSGLPNDRFFAVRPEGSVSTLKIQRTERGDSAVYLCASSAQGVPSSYNEQFFGPGTRLTVL.

The chain uses TRBV7-3 and TRBJ1-3; 7 bases fit TRBD1. J gave up 2 bases and V 5 bases, and 6 bases lay outside the gene matches. The CDR3 covers 15 residues. CDR1 is SGHTA and CDR2 is FQGTGA in the germline V gene. Here the CDR3 reads CASSPSGTAGNTIYF. CDR3 sequence (DNA): TGTGCCAGCAGCCCCTCCGGGACAGCTGGAAACACCATATATTTT.

This clone has a handful of counts. This chain connects TRBV11-2 to TRBJ2-2; TRBD2 might be the D (5 bases). CDR1 is SGHAT and CDR2 is FQNNGV in the germline V gene. Trimming took off 6 bases at V and 0 bases at J, with 11 bases between the two ends. The CDR3 contains 15 residues. The CDR3 bases are TGTGCCAGCAGATTTAGCGTAGCGAACACCGGGGAGCTGTTTTTT. Amino acid sequence: CASRFSVANTGELFF.